The 21 T cell receptor beta chains below come from one sample, sequenced in a study of T cell responses to AZD1222 COVID-19 vaccine. The table came from immunoSEQ multiplex PCR; TCRdb's copy has only in-frame clones and leaves some out. Here the sample spans approximately 110,000 clones, roughly 90% being singletons. Sequenced material: peripheral blood, taken on day 0 of AZD1222 vaccination. The receptors come from an adult in good health.

This chain uses TRBV5-1 with TRBJ2-2; 15 bases fit TRBD2. CDR1 and CDR2 from the germline V gene are SGHRS and YFSETQ. The J segment lost 0 bases and the V segment lost 2 bases, leaving 5 bases of the junction unmatched. The CDR3 spans 19 residues. The CDR3 loop reads CASSLAGLAGGTNTGELFF. The CDR3 bases are TGCGCCAGCAGCTTAGCGGGACTAGCGGGGGGCACGAACACCGGGGAGCTGTTTTTT.

The V gene is TRBV7-3, the J gene TRBJ2-2; 10 bases are shared with TRBD1. J lost 4 bases, V lost 1 base, and 3 bases had no gene match. The CDR3 length is 16 residues. Looked up from germline, CDR1 is SGHTA and CDR2 is FQGTGA. This CDR3 is CASSLMGQGSTGELFF. CDR3 in DNA: TGTGCCAGCAGCTTAATGGGACAGGGGAGCACCGGGGAGCTGTTTTTT.

The rearrangement links TRBV6-2 or TRBV6-3 to TRBJ2-7; D is unresolved. With 2 bases removed from V and 6 bases from J, the gap between germline ends came to 5 bases. The CDR3 runs 11 residues. Germline CDR1 and CDR2: MNHEY and SVGEGT. In DNA form, the CDR3 reads TGTGCCAGCAGTTACACAAGCGAGCAGTACTTC. Protein: CASSYTSEQYF.

V gene TRBV5-6 combines with J gene TRBJ2-1, with TRBD1 identical over 7 bases. The ends lost 5 bases at V and 7 bases at J; junction bases unmatched: 6. Germline V CDR1 and CDR2: SGHDT, YYEEEE. The length of the CDR3 is 13 residues. This CDR3 is CASRQGIGNEQFF. The DNA of the CDR3 is TGTGCCAGCAGACAGGGGATCGGTAATGAGCAGTTCTTC.

The chain is built from TRBV5-4 and TRBJ1-3, with D unresolved. Between the trimmed V and J ends, which lost 4 bases and 2 bases, there was a span of 13 bases. The CDR3 sequence is 15 residues long. CDR1 SGHNT and CDR2 YYREEE come from the germline V gene (reference sequence). CDR3 coding DNA: TGTGCCAGCAGCGGCTCCGGGTTAACTGGAAACACCATATATTTT. Translation: CASSGSGLTGNTIYF.

The chain joins TRBV3-1 (or the pseudogene TRBV3-2) to TRBJ2-7, with 11 nucleotides matching TRBD2. The CDR3 spans 16 residues. Trimming removed 3 bases from V and 6 bases from J; junction bases left unmatched: 10. The V gene's germline CDR1 is LGHDT and CDR2 YNNKEL (reference sequence). The CDR3 region has the DNA TGTGCCAGCAGCCAGAGGGTACTAGCGGGGGCAGGCGAGCAGTACTTC. It codes for CASSQRVLAGAGEQYF.

V is TRBV2 and J is TRBJ2-5; 7 bases agree with TRBD2. Trimming at V came to 2 bases and at J to 6 bases, leaving 6 bases not matched to a gene. This CDR3 has 14 amino acids. CDR1 and CDR2 (germline): SNHLY, FYNNEI. The CDR3 DNA is TGTGCCAGCAGTGAATCAGGGCGGGGGAAGACCCAGTACTTC. Translated: CASSESGRGKTQYF.

This rearrangement joins TRBV24-1 to TRBJ1-5; TRBD1 is a possible D gene (5 bases). Trimming stripped 6 bases from V and 3 bases from J, with 8 bases between. The CDR3 has 13 amino acids. CDR1 and CDR2 (germline): KGHDR, SFDVKD. The CDR3 DNA reads as TGTGCCACCAGTTCAGGGTTCAATCAGCCCCAGCATTTT. Its translation: CATSSGFNQPQHF.

V and J are TRBV5-4 and TRBJ1-1; no reliable D call. CDR1 is SGHNT, CDR2 YYREEE, per germline (reference sequence). Trimming removed 4 bases from V and 1 base from J, with 17 bases in between. This CDR3 spans 16 amino acids. The CDR3 bases are TGTGCCAGCAGCCTATCCCTAGGGAGGCAGAACACTGAAGCTTTCTTT. It encodes CASSLSLGRQNTEAFF. Drawing the rest from reference TRBV5-4 and TRBJ1-1, the complete variable domain is ETGVTQSPTHLIKTRGQQVTLRCSSQSGHNTVSWYQQALGQGPQFIFQYYREEENGRGNFPPRFSGLQFPNYSSELNVNALELDDSALYLCASSLSLGRQNTEAFFGQGTRLTVV.

The rearrangement uses TRBV15 and TRBJ1-4, with 9 nucleotides matching TRBD1. Germline V lookup: CDR1 LNHNV, CDR2 YYDKDF (reference sequence). CDR3 length equals 15 residues. Unmatched junction bases numbered 6, after V lost 4 bases and J lost 6 bases. CDR3 sequence (DNA): TGTGCCACCAGCACGGGAGGGACAGGGTATGAAAAACTGTTTTTT. Amino acids: CATSTGGTGYEKLFF.

CDR3 nucleotides: TGTGCCAGCAGTTACAGGGTGAATGAGCAGTTCTTC. As protein: CASSYRVNEQFF. This chain uses TRBV28 with TRBJ2-1; D might be TRBD1 (6 bases). From germline, CDR1 is MDHEN and CDR2 SYDVKM. Trimming removed 4 bases at V and 7 bases at J, with 8 bases between. CDR3 length equals 12 residues.

The V and J genes are TRBV19 and TRBJ2-1, with a weak D call TRBD2 (7 bases). The CDR3 runs 17 residues. CDR1 is LNHDA, CDR2 SQIVND, per germline (reference sequence). The V gene lost 7 bases and the J gene lost 8 bases, with 27 bases spanning the gap. CDR3 residues: CASTSGASGREGDEQFF. The CDR3 nucleotides are TGTGCCAGTACGTCAGGGGCTAGCGGAAGAGAGGGCGATGAGCAGTTCTTC. Based on the CDR3 plus reference TRBV19 and TRBJ2-1, the full variable domain is DGGITQSPKYLFRKEGQNVTLSCEQNLNHDAMYWYRQDPGQGLRLIYYSQIVNDFQKGDIAEGYSVSREKKESFPLTVTSAQKNPTAFYLCASTSGASGREGDEQFFGPGTRLTVL.

The chain recombines TRBV4-3 with TRBJ2-4; TRBD1 is a possible D gene (6 bases). The germline gives CDR1 LGHNA, CDR2 YSLEER. The V end was cut by 0 bases, the J end by 6 bases, with 21 bases between. The CDR3 extends over 18 amino acids. The CDR3 DNA follows: TGCGCCAGCAGCCAAGACCGGGTTTACAGGGAGTCCGGAAACATTCAGTACTTC. The encoded protein is CASSQDRVYRESGNIQYF.

This chain joins TRBV6-5 and TRBJ1-2, with D perhaps TRBD1 (6 bases). The CDR3 is 13 residues long. V dropped 5 bases and J dropped 2 bases, with 9 bases sitting between them. CDR1 is MNHEY, CDR2 SVGAGI, per germline. In DNA form, the CDR3 reads TGTGCCAGCAGTCGTCAGGGGAACTATGGCTACACCTTC. Protein sequence: CASSRQGNYGYTF.

The chain carries TRBV7-9 and TRBJ2-7, with 9 positions matching TRBD1. Germline loops: CDR1 SEHNR, CDR2 FQNEAQ (reference sequence). The junction had 9 bases not matched to a gene; V was cut back by 6 bases and J by 3 bases. The CDR3 runs to 15 residues. For the CDR3, the DNA is TGTGCCAGCAGTACGGACAGGGGCGCCCACTACGAGCAGTACTTC. This translates into CASSTDRGAHYEQYF.

The chain's CDR3 is CASSLANEQFF. The CDR3 DNA follows: TGTGCCAGCAGTTTGGCCAATGAGCAGTTCTTC. The chain couples TRBV12-3 or TRBV12-4 to TRBJ2-1, with no clear D. V shed 3 bases and J shed 6 bases, with 3 bases lying between them. The CDR3 sequence is 11 residues long.

The chain has TRBV6-5 and TRBJ2-7; TRBD2 is a possible D gene (5 bases). This CDR3 spans 15 amino acids. Trimming cost V 2 bases and J 0 bases, with 11 bases left between them. Germline V CDR1 and CDR2: MNHEY, SVGAGI. CDR3 residues: CASSYGSVHSYEQYF. The CDR3 DNA reads as TGTGCCAGCAGTTACGGTAGCGTTCACTCCTACGAGCAGTACTTC.

This chain connects TRBV7-9 to TRBJ1-1; D gene unclear. Looked up from germline, CDR1 is SEHNR and CDR2 is FQNEAQ (reference sequence). V dropped 1 base and J dropped 2 bases, with 11 bases sitting between them. The CDR3 extends over 15 amino acids. CDR3 amino acids: CASSLVLAKNTEAFF. CDR3 nucleotides: TGTGCCAGCAGCTTAGTACTGGCAAAAAACACTGAAGCTTTCTTT.

This chain uses TRBV19 with TRBJ1-1, with TRBD1 as a possible D gene (5 bases). The CDR3 runs 14 residues. V was shortened by 1 base and J by 5 bases, with 11 bases between the two germline ends. CDR1 is LNHDA, CDR2 SQIVND, per germline (reference sequence). CDR3 loop: CASSIGRGWTEAFF. The CDR3 DNA is TGTGCCAGTAGTATAGGTAGGGGTTGGACTGAAGCTTTCTTT.

The chain carries TRBV12-3 or TRBV12-4 and TRBJ1-2; D remains ambiguous. V was trimmed by 4 bases and J by 7 bases, leaving 10 bases between them. The CDR3 spans 12 residues. The CDR3 bases are TGTGCCAGCAGTTCAACTGCGGTTGGCTACACCTTC. As protein: CASSSTAVGYTF.

CDR3 protein: CASRVGAYNSPLHF. DNA for the CDR3: TGTGCCAGTAGGGTCGGGGCCTATAATTCACCCCTCCACTTT. The J gene is TRBJ1-6, the V gene TRBV19; no reliable D call. The V gene lost 6 bases and the J gene lost 2 bases, with 8 bases spanning the gap. The CDR3 covers 14 residues. The V gene's germline CDR1 is LNHDA and CDR2 SQIVND (reference sequence). Together with reference TRBV19 and TRBJ1-6, the CDR3 gives the full variable domain: DGGITQSPKYLFRKEGQNVTLSCEQNLNHDAMYWYRQDPGQGLRLIYYSQIVNDFQKGDIAEGYSVSREKKESFPLTVTSAQKNPTAFYLCASRVGAYNSPLHFGNGTRLTVT.